This entry is about one T cell receptor (beta chain). The antigen is not known. This sample stems from a study of cytomegalovirus exposure and HLA in healthy donors. The study's findings and limits: In a later analysis, first-cohort TCR clusters were found to tend to co-occur in the roughly 120 validation repertoires. Most TCR sequences were seen very rarely across donors, but some public TCRs occurred in many. The study designated 150 or so TCR beta chains cytomegalovirus-associated.

The table came from immunoSEQ multiplex PCR; TCRdb's copy has only in-frame clones and leaves some out. The table records approximately 230,000 clones, roughly 87% of them present only once. V gave up 2 bases and J gave up 6 bases, with 13 bases separating them. Germline CDR1 reads MNHNS; CDR2 reads SASEGT. CDR3 length: 15 amino acids. The receptor comes from a man younger than 35 in good health and CMV-seropositive. This rearrangement joins TRBV6-1 to TRBJ1-4; weak D call: TRBD1 (6 bases). Input material: PBMCs. CDR3 loop: CASSELGGRDEKLFF. The CDR3, as DNA: TGTGCCAGCAGTGAACTGGGGGGCAGGGATGAAAAACTGTTTTTT.